This T cell receptor (beta chain) was retrieved from a study of beta chain features in type 1 diabetes. The CDR3 totals 12 residues. The germline V gene encodes CDR1 MDHEN and CDR2 SYDVKM. V lost 2 bases and J 4 bases, leaving 5 bases between the germline ends. This clone has just one count. Its antigen is unknown. Other DNA sequences in this specimen translate into the identical CDR3. General study findings and limits: The naive, central memory and Treg TCRB repertoires showed an apparent similarity that was greater among patients than among healthy donors. People with Type 1 diabetes carried modestly yet significantly shorter TCRB CDR3s in all four CD4+ subsets. The VDJ junctions of type 1 diabetes patients carried fewer insertions and more deletions.

All of the isolated RNA was reverse transcribed, so expressed TCRB transcripts were sequenced. Produced via immunoSEQ multiplex PCR; TCRdb's table is partial and in-frame only. This table has some 370,000 clones, 8.5% to 10% appearing once. The authors took one heparinised blood draw, averaging around 120 mL, from each donor. Based on CD45RO/CCR7/CD25/CD127/CD95/CD27, CD4+ regulatory, stem cell-like memory, naive and central memory cells were sorted. This clonotype was obtained from a man aged 25-40 years with type 1 diabetes. The sample taken for sequencing was central memory CD4+ T cells from blood. V is TRBV28 and J is TRBJ1-2; D gene ambiguous. The CDR3 DNA sequence: TGTGCCAGCAGTTTAAGGGTCTATGGCTACACCTTC. This gives the protein CASSLRVYGYTF.